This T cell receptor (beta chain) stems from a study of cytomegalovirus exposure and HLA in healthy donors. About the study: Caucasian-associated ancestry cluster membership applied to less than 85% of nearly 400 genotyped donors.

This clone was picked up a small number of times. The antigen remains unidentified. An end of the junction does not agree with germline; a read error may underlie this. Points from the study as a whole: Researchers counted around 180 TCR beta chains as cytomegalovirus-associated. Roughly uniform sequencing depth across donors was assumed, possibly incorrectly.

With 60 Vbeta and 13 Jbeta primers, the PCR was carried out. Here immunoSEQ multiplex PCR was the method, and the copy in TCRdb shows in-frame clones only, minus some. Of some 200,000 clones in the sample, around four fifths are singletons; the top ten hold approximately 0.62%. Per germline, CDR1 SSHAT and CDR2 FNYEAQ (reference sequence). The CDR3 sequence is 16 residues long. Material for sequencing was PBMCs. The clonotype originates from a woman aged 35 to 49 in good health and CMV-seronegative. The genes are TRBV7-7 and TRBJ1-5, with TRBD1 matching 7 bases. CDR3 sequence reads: CASSSVTGFSNQPQHF. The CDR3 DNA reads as TGTGCTAGCAGCTCGGTGACAGGGTTTAGCAATCAGCCCCAGCATTTT.